These 30 T cell receptor beta chains were sequenced from one sample in a study of blood T cell repertoires in COVID-19. The data were produced by immunoSEQ multiplex PCR, yet TCRdb's version contains in-frame clones alone and is incomplete. The sample records 75,000 to 100,000 clones, about 86% being singletons. The sample taken for sequencing was peripheral blood. The receptors were gathered from a human donor in a cohort sampled during active COVID-19.

This clone was observed once. The gene calls are TRBV9 and TRBJ2-1; no definite D call. This CDR3 contains 16 residues. Germline assignment: CDR1 SGDLS and CDR2 YYNGEE. With 0 bases removed from V and 0 bases from J, the gap between germline ends came to 10 bases. CDR3 amino acids: CASSVGGIGSYNEQFF. The DNA for the CDR3 is TGTGCCAGCAGCGTAGGAGGTATCGGCTCCTACAATGAGCAGTTCTTC.

The chain uses TRBV6-6 and TRBJ2-2, with D maybe TRBD2 (6 bases). Germline V lookup: CDR1 MNHNY, CDR2 SVGAGI (reference sequence). V lost 6 bases, J lost 1 base, and 12 bases lay in between. The CDR3 consists of 15 residues. The CDR3 nucleotides are TGTGCCAGCAGATACCGGGGAGGGAACACCGGGGAGCTGTTTTTT. Residues: CASRYRGGNTGELFF.

This clone was seen just once. This chain connects TRBV4-1 to TRBJ2-2; D perhaps matches TRBD1 (5 bases). The CDR3 totals 13 residues. V lost 4 bases and J lost 7, with 10 bases in between. In germline, CDR1 is MGHRA, CDR2 YSYEKL. The CDR3 DNA reads TGCGCCAGCAGCCCTATAAGGGGCGGGGAGCTGTTTTTT. Protein: CASSPIRGGELFF.

V gene TRBV11-2 combines with J gene TRBJ1-1; D gene ambiguous. This CDR3 spans 15 amino acids. Per germline, CDR1 SGHAT and CDR2 FQNNGV. V gave up 3 bases and J gave up 6 bases, with 17 bases separating them. The chain's CDR3 is CASSFPLGRVAEAFF. The CDR3 DNA reads TGTGCCAGCAGCTTCCCACTGGGCCGCGTCGCTGAAGCTTTCTTT.

This chain joins TRBV11-3 and TRBJ2-1; D uncertain. V was trimmed by 2 bases and J by 10 bases, leaving 18 bases between them. This CDR3 has 15 residues. Germline CDR1 SGHNT, CDR2 YENEEA. The CDR3 sequence is CASSLITSPWAEQFF. In nucleotides, the CDR3 is TGTGCCAGCAGCTTAATAACGAGTCCTTGGGCCGAGCAGTTCTTC. Using reference TRBV11-3 and TRBJ2-1 for the parts outside the CDR3, the full variable domain is EAGVVQSPRYKIIEKKQPVAFWCNPISGHNTLYWYLQNLGQGPELLIRYENEEAVDDSQLPKDRFSAERLKGVDSTLKIQPAELGDSAVYLCASSLITSPWAEQFFGPGTRLTVL.

The rearrangement uses TRBV5-1 and TRBJ2-7; 9 bases match TRBD1. The germline CDR1 and CDR2 sequences are SGHRS and YFSETQ. This CDR3 is built from 14 residues. The V gene end was trimmed by 6 bases and the J gene end by 0 bases; junction bases not matched to a gene: 4. The CDR3 loop reads CASMGDRDSYEQYF. The CDR3 DNA reads TGCGCCAGCATGGGGGACAGGGACTCCTACGAGCAGTACTTC.

The CDR3 is CASSLRQGNIYGYTF. For the CDR3, the DNA is TGTGCCAGCAGTTTGCGGCAGGGGAATATCTATGGCTACACCTTC. The rearrangement uses TRBV27 and TRBJ1-2; perhaps TRBD1 as D (6 bases). Trimming removed 3 bases at V and 4 bases at J, with 15 bases between. The CDR3 is 15 amino acids. Germline values: CDR1 MNHEY, CDR2 SMNVEV (reference sequence).

J is TRBJ2-7 and V is TRBV11-2; 9 nucleotides agree with TRBD2. CDR3 length: 15 amino acids. V lost 5 bases, J lost 1 base, and 6 bases stayed unmatched. Germline CDR1 and CDR2: SGHAT and FQNNGV. This chain's CDR3 is CASSALAGISYEQYF. DNA for the CDR3: TGTGCCAGCAGCGCCCTAGCGGGAATATCCTACGAGCAGTACTTC.

The chain is built from TRBV28 and TRBJ1-1; D is ambiguous. The CDR3 totals 14 residues. V lost 4 bases and J lost 0, with 9 bases in between. Germline values: CDR1 MDHEN, CDR2 SYDVKM. The CDR3 spells CASSWAQMNTEAFF. For the CDR3, the DNA is TGTGCCAGCAGTTGGGCCCAAATGAACACTGAAGCTTTCTTT.

The rearrangement links TRBV6-5 to TRBJ2-7; TRBD2 might be the D (5 bases). Germline lookup yields CDR1 MNHEY and CDR2 SVGAGI. Trimming took off 6 bases at V and 2 bases at J, with 14 bases between the two ends. This CDR3 comprises 14 residues. The CDR3 region has the DNA TGTGCCAGCAGAGAGATAGCGACCCCCTACGAGCAGTACTTC. Encoded protein: CASREIATPYEQYF.

The chain combines TRBV29-1 with TRBJ1-1; perhaps TRBD1 as D (6 bases). This CDR3 comprises 13 residues. Trimming pared 6 bases from V and 3 bases from J, leaving 14 bases between. Germline V gene lookup returns CDR1 SQVTM and CDR2 ANQGSEA. CDR3 nucleotides: TGCAGCGTCCGGTACAGGGATGACACTGAAGCTTTCTTT. Protein: CSVRYRDDTEAFF.

This clone was seen only once. The chain carries TRBV30 and TRBJ1-1, with D perhaps matching TRBD1 (6 bases). V was trimmed by 1 base and J by 4 bases, leaving 10 bases between them. CDR1 and CDR2 (germline): GTSNPN, SVGIG (reference sequence). This CDR3 has 13 amino acids. The CDR3 sequence is CAWSGQVSTEAFF. The CDR3 DNA sequence: TGTGCCTGGAGTGGACAGGTGAGCACTGAAGCTTTCTTT.

This clone was observed a few times. V and J are TRBV7-6 and TRBJ1-2; 8 nucleotides line up with TRBD1. V gave up 1 base and J gave up 4 bases; unmatched junction bases: 5. CDR1 is SGHVS, CDR2 FNYEAQ, per germline. This CDR3 has 15 amino acids. The DNA for the CDR3 is TGTGCCAGCAGCTTAGGGGCGGGACAGGTCTATGGCTACACCTTC. The encoded protein is CASSLGAGQVYGYTF.

The CDR3 region has the DNA TGTGCCAGTAGTATCTCCGAGGTTTCTTGGAATCAGCCCCAGCATTTT. Translated: CASSISEVSWNQPQHF. The J gene is TRBJ1-5, the V gene TRBV19; D gene unclear. Trimming cost V 3 bases and J 4 bases, with 16 bases left between them. Germline V CDR1 and CDR2: LNHDA, SQIVND (reference sequence). This CDR3 spans 16 amino acids.

The chain recombines TRBV12-3 or TRBV12-4 with TRBJ1-6; no clear D. V was cut by 5 bases and J by 6 bases, with 5 bases left in between. This CDR3 contains 12 residues. The CDR3 loop is CASSGSNSPLHF. The DNA for the CDR3 is TGTGCCAGCAGTGGCAGTAATTCACCCCTCCACTTT.

V is TRBV6-5 and J is TRBJ1-2; D may be TRBD1 (6 bases). In germline, CDR1 is MNHEY, CDR2 SVGAGI. V gave up 5 bases and J gave up 5 bases, with 12 bases separating them. There are 13 residues in the CDR3. CDR3 amino acids: CASSTTGRYGYTF. The DNA of the CDR3 is TGTGCCAGCAGTACGACAGGTCGTTATGGCTACACCTTC.

The gene calls are TRBV3-1 (or the pseudogene TRBV3-2) and TRBJ1-1; D might be TRBD1 (6 bases). This CDR3 region has 12 residues. Trimming removed 3 bases from V and 11 bases from J, with 13 bases in between. The germline gives CDR1 LGHDT, CDR2 YNNKEL (reference sequence). The CDR3 nucleotides are TGTGCCAGCAGCCAGACAGGTTTCATGGCTTTCTTT. Protein sequence: CASSQTGFMAFF.

This chain uses TRBV7-9 with TRBJ1-6, with no clear D. Trimming took 5 bases from V and 3 from J, leaving 8 bases between them. The germline V gene has CDR1 SEHNR and CDR2 FQNEAQ (reference sequence). This CDR3 region has 14 residues. The CDR3 DNA reads as TGTGCCAGCAGCACAGAAGTCTATAATTCACCCCTCCACTTT. Its protein is CASSTEVYNSPLHF.

The V call is TRBV7-9, the J call TRBJ1-3; D possibly corresponds to TRBD1 (5 bases). Germline V gene data show CDR1 as SEHNR and CDR2 as FQNEAQ (reference sequence). The V end was cut by 1 base, the J end by 0 bases, with 10 bases between. The CDR3 consists of 16 residues. The CDR3 sequence: CASSLVGGTSGNTIYF. CDR3 nucleotide sequence: TGTGCCAGCAGCTTAGTCGGGGGGACCTCTGGAAACACCATATATTTT.

Comment on this clone: One junction end does not reproduce the germline sequence, and a read error may be involved. CDR3 in amino acids: CASSPGTSGDNEQFF. The DNA for the CDR3 is TGTGCTAGCAGCCCAGGGACTAGCGGGGACAATGAGCAGTTCTTC. The genes are TRBV7-7 and TRBJ2-1; 13 nucleotides agree with TRBD2. Germline V CDR1 and CDR2: SSHAT, FNYEAQ (reference sequence). The CDR3 spans 15 residues.

V and J are TRBV6-2 or TRBV6-3 and TRBJ2-3, with D possibly matching TRBD1 (6 bases). The germline CDR1 and CDR2 sequences are MNHEY and SVGEGT. This CDR3 has 12 residues. Trimming removed 4 bases from V and 9 bases from J, with 11 bases in between. CDR3 sequence: CASSWDQGTQYF. The DNA of the CDR3 is TGTGCCAGCAGTTGGGACCAGGGGACGCAGTATTTT.

The V and J genes are TRBV16 and TRBJ1-1; no reliable D call. The V end lost 0 bases, the J end lost 6 bases, and 8 bases lay between the germline ends. This CDR3 is 13 amino acids long. Germline V CDR1 and CDR2: KGHSY, FQNENV. Here the CDR3 reads CASSQSWGAEAFF. CDR3 bases: TGTGCCAGCAGCCAATCTTGGGGAGCTGAAGCTTTCTTT.

The rearrangement joins TRBV5-1 to TRBJ2-7; 12 bases are a match to TRBD2. This CDR3 is 19 amino acids long. V shed 2 bases, J shed 1 base, and the junction held 13 bases outside the gene matches. In germline, CDR1 is SGHRS, CDR2 YFSETQ. CDR3 nucleotides: TGCGCCAGCAGCTTCTATAGTCCCGGGACTAGCGGGCGGTCCTACGAGCAGTACTTC. It codes for CASSFYSPGTSGRSYEQYF.

This chain joins TRBV9 and TRBJ1-3; 9 bases fit TRBD1. Per the germline V gene, CDR1 is SGDLS and CDR2 is YYNGEE. V trimming: 4 bases; J trimming: 0 bases; junction bases outside the gene matches: 5. This CDR3 region has 16 residues. The CDR3 DNA reads as TGTGCCAGCAGCCCCGACAGGGGGGTCTCTGGAAACACCATATATTTT. Protein product: CASSPDRGVSGNTIYF.

This rearrangement joins TRBV2 to TRBJ2-7; D perhaps matches TRBD1 (5 bases). This CDR3 has 15 amino acids. From germline, CDR1 is SNHLY and CDR2 FYNNEI. Trimming left V 4 bases short and J 5 bases short, with 18 bases between. Here the CDR3 reads CASSGSAGNVHEQYF. The CDR3 DNA reads TGTGCCAGCAGTGGATCGGCAGGGAATGTCCACGAGCAGTACTTC.

The chain recombines TRBV5-6 with TRBJ2-2; tentatively, D is TRBD1 (5 bases). Per germline, CDR1 SGHDT and CDR2 YYEEEE. V was cut by 2 bases and J by 1 base, with 12 bases left in between. This CDR3 is built from 16 residues. The CDR3 DNA follows: TGTGCCAGCAGCTTCCTGGTAGGGGTGAACACCGGGGAGCTGTTTTTT. As protein: CASSFLVGVNTGELFF.

The chain is built from TRBV20-1 and TRBJ2-7; D may be TRBD2 (6 bases). The germline V gene has CDR1 DFQATT and CDR2 SNEGSKA (reference sequence). The CDR3 sequence is 15 residues long. Trimming removed 3 bases from V and 4 bases from J, with 19 bases in between. The CDR3 region is CSASSPTKGGYEQYF. The CDR3 bases are TGCAGTGCTAGTTCCCCTACTAAAGGAGGGTACGAGCAGTACTTC.

The rearrangement uses TRBV19 and TRBJ1-5, with D possibly matching TRBD1 (6 bases). There are 14 residues in the CDR3. Germline V gene lookup returns CDR1 LNHDA and CDR2 SQIVND (reference sequence). The V gene lost 6 bases and the J gene lost 4 bases, with 13 bases spanning the gap. The DNA for the CDR3 is TGTGCCAGTAGCCCAGGACAGCTAAATCAGCCCCAGCATTTT. This codes for CASSPGQLNQPQHF.

This clone was counted a single time. CDR3 in amino acids: CASSVDGQGDYGYTF. CDR3 nucleotide sequence: TGTGCCAGCAGCGTAGACGGACAGGGGGACTATGGCTACACCTTC. The rearrangement links TRBV9 to TRBJ1-2, with TRBD1 matching 10 bases. The V segment lost 0 bases and the J segment 3 bases; nucleotides outside the gene matches: 2. The CDR3 is made up of 15 amino acids. Germline loops: CDR1 SGDLS, CDR2 YYNGEE.

The chain recombines TRBV13 with TRBJ2-1, with 10 nucleotides matching TRBD2. Germline assignment: CDR1 PRHDT and CDR2 FYEKMQ (reference sequence). V lost 4 bases, J lost 5 bases, and 5 bases stayed unmatched. CDR3 length equals 15 residues. CDR3 residues: CASSWRGLADNEQFF. CDR3 nucleotide sequence: TGTGCCAGCAGCTGGCGTGGACTAGCGGACAATGAGCAGTTCTTC. Based on the CDR3 plus reference TRBV13 and TRBJ2-1, the full variable domain is AAGVIQSPRHLIKEKRETATLKCYPIPRHDTVYWYQQGPGQDPQFLISFYEKMQSDKGSIPDRFSAQQFSDYHSELNMSSLELGDSALYFCASSWRGLADNEQFFGPGTRLTVL.